This entry lists 10 T cell receptor beta chains sequenced from one sample in a study of blood T cell repertoires in COVID-19. Clones were sequenced by immunoSEQ multiplex PCR, and TCRdb holds only the in-frame ones, with some missing. The table shows hundreds of thousands of clones, with 70% to 90% occurring only once. Source material: peripheral blood. Every receptor here comes from a man at least 80 years old with acute or convalescent COVID-19.

This clone appeared a few times. V gene TRBV28 combines with J gene TRBJ1-5, with D perhaps TRBD1 (5 bases). Trimming stripped 1 base from V and 4 bases from J, with 8 bases between. This CDR3 spans 14 amino acids. The germline V gene has CDR1 MDHEN and CDR2 SYDVKM. This CDR3 is CASSLLQENQPQHF. Written as DNA, the CDR3 is TGTGCCAGCAGTTTATTACAGGAAAATCAGCCCCAGCATTTT.

The V and J genes are TRBV21-1 and TRBJ2-7; TRBD2, the D gene given by the table, was not confirmed from the DNA. TRBV21-1 is noted as a pseudogene. The length of the CDR3 is 16 residues. CDR3 bases: TGTGCCACTACCAATTCATGCGGGAAAAGCTCCTACGAGCAGTACTTC. Amino acids: CATTNSCGKSSYEQYF.

This chain connects TRBV19 to TRBJ1-1, with D possibly matching TRBD1 (5 bases). Per the germline V gene, CDR1 is LNHDA and CDR2 is SQIVND (reference sequence). This CDR3 spans 14 amino acids. V was shortened by 8 bases and J by 4 bases, with 17 bases between the two germline ends. Here the CDR3 DNA reads TGTGCCAGTCGCAGAGTGGGGGGTGTCACTGAAGCTTTCTTT. Amino acids: CASRRVGGVTEAFF.

This clone was observed a handful of times. The chain is built from TRBV4-1 and TRBJ1-2, with D possibly being TRBD1 (6 bases). CDR3 length equals 13 residues. The germline V gene encodes CDR1 MGHRA and CDR2 YSYEKL. The germline V and J ends were trimmed by 1 base and 8 bases, with 11 bases remaining between them. Written as DNA, the CDR3 is TGCGCCAGCAGCCAAGTGGGGGCCGGCGGCTACACCTTC. This translates into CASSQVGAGGYTF.

DNA for the CDR3: TGCGCCAGGCCCAGGGGTAATCAGCCCCAGCATTTT. Translating it yields CARPRGNQPQHF. This chain links TRBV5-1 with TRBJ1-5; a possible D gene is TRBD1 (6 bases). Germline lookup yields CDR1 SGHRS and CDR2 YFSETQ. V dropped 8 bases and J dropped 4 bases, with 10 bases sitting between them. The CDR3 sequence is 12 residues long.

CDR3 region: CASVNLGTGPISGNTIYF. CDR3 in DNA: TGTGCCAGCGTTAACCTGGGGACAGGCCCTATCTCTGGAAACACCATATATTTT. The chain is built from TRBV19 and TRBJ1-3; 8 nucleotides align to TRBD1. V shed 9 bases, J shed 0 bases, and the junction held 16 bases outside the gene matches. The CDR3 extends over 18 amino acids. Germline-derived CDR1 and CDR2 are LNHDA and SQIVND (reference sequence).

A word on this clone: Additional DNA sequences in this sample encode the identical CDR3. This sequence joins TRBV7-9 and TRBJ1-3; possibly TRBD1 for D (6 bases). CDR1 and CDR2 (germline): SEHNR, FQNEAQ (reference sequence). This CDR3 is built from 14 residues. Between the trimmed V and J ends, which lost 3 bases and 3 bases, there was a span of 9 bases. CDR3 nucleotide sequence: TGTGCCAGCAGCTTTTCCAGGGGTGGAAACACCATATATTTT. It codes for CASSFSRGGNTIYF.

V and J are TRBV29-1 and TRBJ1-5; 8 nucleotides match TRBD1. Germline assignment: CDR1 SQVTM and CDR2 ANQGSEA. The CDR3 spans 13 residues. The J segment lost 0 bases and the V segment lost 6 bases, leaving 1 base of the junction unmatched. CDR3 in amino acids: CSVGQDSNQPQHF. For the CDR3, the DNA is TGCAGCGTGGGACAGGATAGCAATCAGCCCCAGCATTTT.

V is TRBV28 and J is TRBJ2-1, with 11 bases that match TRBD2. V gave up 6 bases and J gave up 9 bases; unmatched junction bases: 10. The CDR3 spans 15 residues. Germline V gene data show CDR1 as MDHEN and CDR2 as SYDVKM. The CDR3 loop reads CASRTPTGTSGEQFF. CDR3 nucleotide sequence: TGTGCCAGCAGAACCCCAACCGGGACTAGCGGTGAGCAGTTCTTC.

The rearrangement uses TRBV7-2 and TRBJ1-2, with 7 positions matching TRBD1. CDR1 is SGHTA, CDR2 FQGNSA, per germline. CDR3 length: 15 amino acids. V shed 7 bases and J 2 bases; nucleotides not matched to a gene: 10. The CDR3 sequence is CASISNRGLNYGYTF. CDR3 coding DNA: TGTGCCAGCATCTCCAACAGGGGACTGAACTATGGCTACACCTTC.